This TCR beta chain was recorded in a study of human T cells and chemical hapten exposure (dated by TCRdb to the early 2020s). Concerning the study at large: Libraries were pooled for sequencing, and per-sample TCR yields varied mainly because of small differences in library volumes within the pool. This study followed changes in the peripheral blood TCR repertoire in vivo during primary and secondary sensitization of alopecia patients to the hapten diphenylcyclopropenone (DPC). Each blood RNA sample was used to sequence both TCR alpha and TCR beta chains. Findings and caveats that apply to the study as a whole: No change with DPC sensitization was found in the number of TCRs above 1 in 1000 frequency, and no evidence of global repertoire structure alterations was found. Repeated subsampling changed both the strength of the expansion versus patch-test correlation and the threshold at which the correlation became significant.

This clonotype was picked up a small number of times. No cognate antigen has been identified for it. No much larger clone is present one base from it, and per-base qualities are unavailable. The protocol used for the library was 5' RACE. The sample was run on an Illumina MiSeq. During library preparation, unique molecular identifiers were attached to individual cDNA molecules so that TCRs could be counted in a quantitative, reproducible way. Concerning the study's data processing: A median of around 100,000 TCRs per sample was observed, with a range of about 20,000 to 750,000. V, J and CDR3 annotation of the TCR reads was performed with the Decombinator software suite. Every sample was subsampled to the same number of TCRs (28,000) for the PS versus PT1 abundance plots. Expanded TCRs were defined as absent before sensitization and observed at least eight times at the 2-week time point. Using fastp trimming at Q25 and MiXCR clonotype assembly, TCRdb reanalyzed the public sequencing data and kept in-frame beta chains. Each CDR3 protein appears once, grouped with its most common genes and DNA. The authors' filters were not applied to this entry. The sample profile shows over 95,000 distinct CDR3 sequences; roughly 19% of them were found once. The ten largest clones represent approximately 2.8% of the sample.

The CDR3 contains 14 residues, cysteine and phenylalanine counted. Only the CDR3 region is kept as DNA, spanning 42 bases read in frame from base 1. Sequences SGHTA (CDR1) and FQGNSA (CDR2) are obtained from the germline V gene. Germline trimming amounts to 7 bases on V and 12 bases on J, with 13 as the count of junction bases outside the gene matches. Total RNA was isolated from unfractionated whole blood collected in Tempus Blood RNA tubes. Roughly 5 healthy volunteers acted as controls for TCR sequencing and had blood drawn at day 0, 2 weeks and 6 weeks. Recombination linked TRBV7-2 to TRBJ2-1, and 9 junctional nucleotides match TRBD2. This TCR derives from a human donor in good health. The DNA sequence reads TGTGCCAGCACCCTACCGGGACTAGCTCAGGGGCAGTTCTTC. Translated, this is CASTLPGLAQGQFF. With the rest looked up from the reference TRBV7-2 and TRBJ2-1 genes rather than sequenced, the full variable domain is GAGVSQSPSNKVTEKGKDVELRCDPISGHTALYWYRQSLGQGLEFLIYFQGNSAPDKSGLPSDRFSAERTGGSVSTLTIQRTQQEDSAVYLCASTLPGLAQGQFFGPGTRLTVL.